The 14 T cell receptor beta chains below come from one sample, sequenced in a study of regulatory dendritic cells for organ transplantation. Generated by immunoSEQ multiplex PCR, the TCRdb table keeps only in-frame clones and is missing some. The table lists some 5,700 clones, around two thirds of them singletons. The sequenced sample was memory CD8+ T cells from blood. Specified subset: CD45RO+ memory T cells. Receptors originate from a human donor in good health.

As concerns this clone: No conserved phenylalanine or tryptophan ends this CDR3, so it is likely a read error. The DNA is left out, because the CDR3 cannot be placed on it with certainty; the CDR3 is given as TCRdb lists it. J is TRBJ1-2 and V is TRBV6-5. The CDR3 comprises 12 residues, both ends counted. CDR1 and CDR2 from the germline V gene are MNHEY and SVGAGI. CDR3: CASSPGGRSMKY.

Relative to its sample, this clone is large. The CDR3 DNA reads TGTGCCAGCAGCTTCGGGGGGGAAATCTACAATGAGCAGTTCTTC. The encoded protein is CASSFGGEIYNEQFF. J is TRBJ2-1 and V is TRBV11-2; 8 nucleotides line up with TRBD2. The length of the CDR3 is 15 residues. The J segment lost 3 bases and the V segment lost 3 bases, leaving 4 bases of the junction unmatched. Per germline, CDR1 SGHAT and CDR2 FQNNGV.

This sequence joins TRBV7-2 and TRBJ2-3, with no clear D. Germline assignment: CDR1 SGHTA and CDR2 FQGNSA. The CDR3 has 13 amino acids. Between the trimmed V and J ends, which lost 8 bases and 3 bases, there was a span of 12 bases. The chain's CDR3 is CASSPELTDTQYF. The CDR3 region has the DNA TGTGCCAGCTCCCCGGAGTTAACAGATACGCAGTATTTT.

This clone came up a few times. J is TRBJ1-5 and V is TRBV4-3, with 9 bases lining up with TRBD1. The CDR3 is made up of 17 amino acids. The germline V gene encodes CDR1 LGHNA and CDR2 YSLEER. The ends lost 2 bases at V and 3 bases at J; junction bases unmatched: 8. The CDR3 DNA follows: TGCGCCAGCAGCCAATCAACAGGGGGCGGGAACAATCAGCCCCAGCATTTT. It translates to CASSQSTGGGNNQPQHF.

V gene TRBV6-5 combines with J gene TRBJ1-1; D unclear. CDR1 is MNHEY, CDR2 SVGAGI, per germline. CDR3 length: 14 amino acids. The ends were cut back, 2 bases at V and 5 bases at J, with 12 bases in the middle. CDR3 DNA: TGTGCCAGCAGTTACGAGGGCCGGGAAACTGAAGCTTTCTTT. Its translation: CASSYEGRETEAFF.

This clone was seen more than once but under ten times. The chain employs TRBV14 and TRBJ2-7; D is unclear. Germline V gene data show CDR1 as SGHDN and CDR2 as FVKESK. CDR3 size: 13 residues. Trimming removed 0 bases from V and 6 bases from J, with 9 bases in between. The DNA of the CDR3 is TGTGCCAGCAGCCAAGATGGTTACAGCGAGCAGTACTTC. It specifies CASSQDGYSEQYF.

V gene TRBV5-6 combines with J gene TRBJ1-2; tentatively, D is TRBD1 (5 bases). The CDR3 length is 14 residues. V was pared by 4 bases and J by 8 bases, with 18 bases between. Germline V gives CDR1 SGHDT, CDR2 YYEEEE. The CDR3 DNA reads TGTGCCAGCAGCCGAACCTGGGGCAATCCAGGCTACACCTTC. Amino acid sequence: CASSRTWGNPGYTF. The complete variable domain, with remaining parts taken from reference TRBV5-6 and TRBJ1-2, reads DAGVTQSPTHLIKTRGQQVTLRCSPKSGHDTVSWYQQALGQGPQFIFQYYEEEERQRGNFPDRFSGHQFPNYSSELNVNALLLGDSALYLCASSRTWGNPGYTFGSGTRLTVV.

V and J are TRBV9 and TRBJ2-1; no definite D call. This CDR3 region has 16 residues. Germline CDR1 reads SGDLS; CDR2 reads YYNGEE. Trimming took 4 bases from V and 6 from J, leaving 20 bases between them. In nucleotides, the CDR3 is TGTGCCAGCAGCCCTCGAGTTCGGGTTAGTAGCAATGAGCAGTTCTTC. Protein product: CASSPRVRVSSNEQFF.

This sequence joins TRBV6-5 and TRBJ1-5; D perhaps matches TRBD1 (5 bases). The germline CDR1 and CDR2 sequences are MNHEY and SVGAGI. The V end lost 5 bases, the J end lost 2 bases, and 10 bases lay between the germline ends. The CDR3 spans 14 residues. DNA for the CDR3: TGTGCCAGCAGTCCCGGGGGGGGCAATCAGCCCCAGCATTTT. Translated, it gives CASSPGGGNQPQHF.

The chain has TRBV4-3 and TRBJ2-7; TRBD1 matches 10 bases. The CDR3 has 15 residues. J was trimmed by 5 bases and V by 0 bases; bases with no gene match: 4. From germline, CDR1 is LGHNA and CDR2 YSLEER. Here the CDR3 DNA reads TGCGCCAGCAGCCAAGACAGGACAGGGGGAGACGAGCAGTACTTC. Translated, it gives CASSQDRTGGDEQYF.

The chain couples TRBV18 to TRBJ2-5; tentatively, D is TRBD2 (5 bases). The CDR3 covers 16 residues. With 3 bases removed from V and 2 bases from J, the gap between germline ends came to 16 bases. Germline V gene lookup returns CDR1 KGHSH and CDR2 LQKENI. This chain's CDR3 is CASSPGGRYGQETQYF. DNA for the CDR3: TGTGCCAGCTCACCTGGAGGAAGATATGGGCAAGAGACCCAGTACTTC.

V and J are TRBV19 and TRBJ2-7; a weak D match, TRBD2 (6 bases). CDR1 is LNHDA and CDR2 is SQIVND in the germline V gene (reference sequence). CDR3 size: 13 residues. Trimming removed 1 base from V and 3 bases from J, with 7 bases in between. The chain's CDR3 is CASSIGRGYEQYF. The CDR3 nucleotides read TGTGCCAGTAGTATAGGGAGGGGCTACGAGCAGTACTTC. Complete variable domain (other parts from reference TRBV19 and TRBJ2-7): DGGITQSPKYLFRKEGQNVTLSCEQNLNHDAMYWYRQDPGQGLRLIYYSQIVNDFQKGDIAEGYSVSREKKESFPLTVTSAQKNPTAFYLCASSIGRGYEQYFGPGTRLTVT.

This chain connects TRBV7-9 to TRBJ1-5, with TRBD1 identical over 10 bases. The CDR3 is 16 amino acids. Germline values: CDR1 SEHNR, CDR2 FQNEAQ (reference sequence). V was clipped by 5 bases and J by 3 bases; unmatched bases: 7. This CDR3 is CASSAPGTGDNQPQHF. DNA for the CDR3: TGTGCCAGCAGCGCACCCGGGACAGGGGACAATCAGCCCCAGCATTTT.

The chain links TRBV6-4 to TRBJ2-2; 7 nucleotides match TRBD1. This CDR3 has 18 residues. With V trimmed by 0 bases and J by 1 base, 8 bases remained unmatched. In germline, CDR1 is MRHNA, CDR2 SNTAGT. Written as DNA, the CDR3 is TGTGCCAGCAGTGACTCGATAGTCGACAGGGAGAACACCGGGGAGCTGTTTTTT. The encoded protein is CASSDSIVDRENTGELFF.